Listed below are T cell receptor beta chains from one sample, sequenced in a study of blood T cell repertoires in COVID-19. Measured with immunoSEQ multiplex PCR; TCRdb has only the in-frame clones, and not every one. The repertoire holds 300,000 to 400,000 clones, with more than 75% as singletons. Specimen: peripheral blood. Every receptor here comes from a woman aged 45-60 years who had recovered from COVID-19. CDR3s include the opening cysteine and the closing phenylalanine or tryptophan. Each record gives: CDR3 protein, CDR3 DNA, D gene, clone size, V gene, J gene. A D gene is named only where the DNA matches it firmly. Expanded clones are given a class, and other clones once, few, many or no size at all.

cdr3_aa: CSVVTGSTTDTQYF; cdr3_nt: TGCAGCGTGGTGACTGGCTCGACGACAGATACGCAGTATTTT; d_call: -; clone_size: -; v_call: TRBV29-1; j_call: TRBJ2-3
cdr3_aa: CASRLLQESSYEQYF; cdr3_nt: TGTGCAAGTCGCTTATTGCAGGAAAGCTCCTACGAGCAGTACTTC; d_call: -; clone_size: -; v_call: TRBV12-2; j_call: TRBJ2-7
cdr3_aa: CASSVKGGNIQYF; cdr3_nt: TGTGCCAGCAGCGTCAAAGGGGGAAACATTCAGTACTTC; d_call: -; clone_size: once; v_call: TRBV5-6; j_call: TRBJ2-4
cdr3_aa: CASTRDSEAYGYTF; cdr3_nt: TGCGCCAGCACCCGGGACTCAGAGGCCTATGGCTACACCTTC; d_call: -; clone_size: -; v_call: TRBV5-1; j_call: TRBJ1-2
cdr3_aa: CASSPTLISPLHF; cdr3_nt: TGTGCCAGCAGCCCTACTCTAATTTCACCCCTCCACTTT; d_call: -; clone_size: once; v_call: TRBV7-2; j_call: TRBJ1-6
cdr3_aa: CASSPNVLMDGERTEAFF; cdr3_nt: TGTGCCAGCAGCCCTAACGTTCTGATGGACGGGGAGAGGACTGAAGCTTTCTTT; d_call: -; clone_size: -; v_call: TRBV7-9; j_call: TRBJ1-1
cdr3_aa: CASSAQGGYGYTF; cdr3_nt: TGTGCCAGCAGCGCACAGGGTGGGTATGGCTACACCTTC; d_call: -; clone_size: -; v_call: TRBV5-4; j_call: TRBJ1-2
cdr3_aa: CASSIHPRAGDEQFF; cdr3_nt: TGTGCCAGTAGTATACACCCAAGGGCGGGGGATGAGCAGTTCTTC; d_call: TRBD2; clone_size: -; v_call: TRBV19; j_call: TRBJ2-1
cdr3_aa: CASSLFGQGAGYTF; cdr3_nt: TGTGCCAGCAGCTTATTCGGACAGGGGGCTGGCTACACCTTC; d_call: TRBD1; clone_size: -; v_call: TRBV7-2; j_call: TRBJ1-2
cdr3_aa: CASSVGQIDQPQHF; cdr3_nt: TGTGCCAGCAGCGTGGGACAGATCGACCAGCCCCAGCATTTT; d_call: TRBD1; clone_size: -; v_call: TRBV9; j_call: TRBJ1-5
cdr3_aa: CASSLQGGPGANVLTF; cdr3_nt: TGTGCCAGCAGTCTACAGGGGGGCCCTGGGGCCAACGTCCTGACTTTC; d_call: TRBD1; clone_size: -; v_call: TRBV28; j_call: TRBJ2-6
cdr3_aa: CASRQSTDTQYF; cdr3_nt: TGTGCCAGCAGACAGAGCACAGATACGCAGTATTTT; d_call: -; clone_size: -; v_call: TRBV28; j_call: TRBJ2-3
cdr3_aa: CASSVSSGRPTDTQYF; cdr3_nt: TGTGCCAGCAGTGTATCTAGCGGGAGGCCCACAGATACGCAGTATTTT; d_call: TRBD2; clone_size: -; v_call: TRBV28; j_call: TRBJ2-3
cdr3_aa: CASRPLTSRYEQYF; cdr3_nt: TGTGCCAGCAGACCCCTAACTAGCCGCTACGAGCAGTACTTC; d_call: -; clone_size: -; v_call: TRBV6-5; j_call: TRBJ2-7
cdr3_aa: CASSVASGGPGQETQYF; cdr3_nt: TGTGCCAGCAGTGTGGCTAGCGGGGGGCCCGGTCAAGAGACCCAGTACTTC; d_call: TRBD2; clone_size: -; v_call: TRBV5-4; j_call: TRBJ2-5
cdr3_aa: CASSQDSKGAWNYGYTF; cdr3_nt: TGCGCCAGCAGCCAAGATTCGAAGGGGGCCTGGAACTATGGCTACACCTTC; d_call: TRBD1; clone_size: -; v_call: TRBV4-3; j_call: TRBJ1-2
cdr3_aa: CSVDGGWETQYF; cdr3_nt: TGCAGCGTTGACGGGGGGTGGGAGACCCAGTACTTC; d_call: TRBD2; clone_size: -; v_call: TRBV29-1; j_call: TRBJ2-5
cdr3_aa: CASSPDRVGFGYTF; cdr3_nt: TGTGCCAGCAGCCCAGACAGGGTTGGCTTCGGCTACACCTTC; d_call: TRBD1; clone_size: -; v_call: TRBV14; j_call: TRBJ1-2
cdr3_aa: CASSWGTRTGEGYEQYF; cdr3_nt: TGTGCCAGCAGCTGGGGGACCAGGACAGGGGAGGGGTACGAGCAGTACTTC; d_call: TRBD1; clone_size: -; v_call: TRBV7-6; j_call: TRBJ2-7
cdr3_aa: CSVVFGQPYEQYF; cdr3_nt: TGCAGCGTTGTCTTCGGACAGCCCTACGAGCAGTACTTC; d_call: -; clone_size: -; v_call: TRBV29-1; j_call: TRBJ2-7
cdr3_aa: CASRDRGRETQYF; cdr3_nt: TGTGCCAGCAGGGACAGGGGTAGAGAGACCCAGTACTTC; d_call: TRBD1; clone_size: once; v_call: TRBV28; j_call: TRBJ2-5
cdr3_aa: CASSLGLMAGELFF; cdr3_nt: TGTGCCAGCAGCCTGGGACTAATGGCCGGGGAGCTGTTTTTT; d_call: TRBD2; clone_size: -; v_call: TRBV11-2; j_call: TRBJ2-2
cdr3_aa: CASTQDSNQPQHF; cdr3_nt: TGTGCCAGCACACAGGATAGCAATCAGCCCCAGCATTTT; d_call: -; clone_size: many; v_call: TRBV12-3/TRBV12-4; j_call: TRBJ1-5
cdr3_aa: CAWSENRGLGTEAFF; cdr3_nt: TGTGCCTGGAGCGAAAACAGGGGGCTGGGGACTGAAGCTTTCTTT; d_call: TRBD1; clone_size: -; v_call: TRBV30; j_call: TRBJ1-1
cdr3_aa: CASSFQDSEQYF; cdr3_nt: TGTGCCAGCAGCTTTCAGGACAGCGAGCAGTACTTC; d_call: -; clone_size: -; v_call: TRBV11-2; j_call: TRBJ2-7
cdr3_aa: CASSLFGSVEETQYF; cdr3_nt: TGTGCCAGCAGCTTATTCGGGTCGGTAGAAGAGACCCAGTACTTC; d_call: -; clone_size: -; v_call: TRBV7-3; j_call: TRBJ2-5
cdr3_aa: CASSLAREYEQYF; cdr3_nt: TGTGCCAGCAGCTTAGCGAGAGAGTACGAGCAGTACTTC; d_call: -; clone_size: few; v_call: TRBV7-2; j_call: TRBJ2-7
cdr3_aa: CAWSLRDGETQYF; cdr3_nt: TGTGCCTGGAGTTTGCGGGACGGGGAGACCCAGTACTTC; d_call: -; clone_size: once; v_call: TRBV30; j_call: TRBJ2-5
cdr3_aa: CASSKVQASYEQYF; cdr3_nt: TGTGCCAGTAGTAAGGTACAGGCCTCCTACGAGCAGTACTTC; d_call: -; clone_size: -; v_call: TRBV19; j_call: TRBJ2-7
cdr3_aa: CAWSPLAGGNEQFF; cdr3_nt: TGTGCCTGGAGCCCACTAGCGGGGGGGAATGAGCAGTTCTTC; d_call: TRBD2; clone_size: -; v_call: TRBV30; j_call: TRBJ2-1
cdr3_aa: CASRTLEGLNSPLHF; cdr3_nt: TGTGCCAGCCGCACTTTGGAGGGGTTGAATTCACCCCTCCACTTT; d_call: -; clone_size: once; v_call: TRBV28; j_call: TRBJ1-6
cdr3_aa: CASRVTGGVYNEQFF; cdr3_nt: TGTGCCAGCAGGGTTACAGGGGGCGTTTACAATGAGCAGTTCTTC; d_call: TRBD1; clone_size: -; v_call: TRBV25-1; j_call: TRBJ2-1
cdr3_aa: CASSPPGLAGGNNEQFF; cdr3_nt: TGTGCCAGCTCACCACCTGGCCTAGCGGGAGGAAACAATGAGCAGTTCTTC; d_call: TRBD2; clone_size: -; v_call: TRBV18; j_call: TRBJ2-1
cdr3_aa: CASNPPVYRTNQPQHF; cdr3_nt: TGTGCCAGCAACCCCCCAGTCTACAGAACAAATCAGCCCCAGCATTTT; d_call: -; clone_size: -; v_call: TRBV28; j_call: TRBJ1-5
cdr3_aa: CASSLKRGDFYEQYF; cdr3_nt: TGTGCCAGCAGTTTGAAGCGGGGGGACTTCTACGAGCAGTACTTC; d_call: TRBD2; clone_size: -; v_call: TRBV27; j_call: TRBJ2-7
cdr3_aa: CAISETGQNGRANYGYTF; cdr3_nt: TGTGCCATCAGTGAGACAGGACAGAACGGGCGGGCGAACTATGGCTACACCTTC; d_call: -; clone_size: -; v_call: TRBV10-3; j_call: TRBJ1-2
cdr3_aa: CASSKGLSQETQYF; cdr3_nt: TGTGCCAGCAGTAAGGGACTGTCGCAAGAGACCCAGTACTTC; d_call: -; clone_size: once; v_call: TRBV28; j_call: TRBJ2-5
cdr3_aa: CASRDRNRRVDTQYF; cdr3_nt: TGTGCCAGCCGGGACAGAAATCGCCGGGTAGATACGCAGTATTTT; d_call: TRBD1; clone_size: -; v_call: TRBV6-6; j_call: TRBJ2-3
cdr3_aa: CASSYSQRFTDTQYF; cdr3_nt: TGTGCCAGCAGTTACTCACAGCGGTTTACTGATACGCAGTATTTT; d_call: -; clone_size: once; v_call: TRBV6-6; j_call: TRBJ2-3
cdr3_aa: CASSLRGRLTGELFF; cdr3_nt: TGTGCCAGCAGCTTGAGGGGGCGGTTAACCGGGGAGCTGTTTTTT; d_call: TRBD1; clone_size: few; v_call: TRBV11-1; j_call: TRBJ2-2
cdr3_aa: CASSNGGGSHRNIQYF; cdr3_nt: TGTGCCAGCAGCAATGGGGGCGGGAGTCATAGAAACATTCAGTACTTC; d_call: -; clone_size: -; v_call: TRBV3-1/TRBV3-2; j_call: TRBJ2-4
cdr3_aa: CASSDDAGGTDTQYF; cdr3_nt: TGTGCCAGCAGTGATGACGCGGGGGGCACAGATACGCAGTATTTT; d_call: TRBD2; clone_size: -; v_call: TRBV6-4; j_call: TRBJ2-3
cdr3_aa: CARDSFTDTQYF; cdr3_nt: TGTGCCAGAGACAGTTTCACAGATACGCAGTATTTT; d_call: -; clone_size: -; v_call: TRBV6-5; j_call: TRBJ2-3
cdr3_aa: CASSQATGINSPLHF; cdr3_nt: TGTGCCAGCAGCCAGGCGACAGGAATTAATTCACCCCTCCACTTT; d_call: -; clone_size: -; v_call: TRBV3-1/TRBV3-2; j_call: TRBJ1-6
cdr3_aa: CASTRTSGSSREQYF; cdr3_nt: TGTGCCAGTACCAGGACTAGCGGGAGTTCACGGGAGCAGTACTTC; d_call: TRBD2; clone_size: few; v_call: TRBV19; j_call: TRBJ2-7
cdr3_aa: CASKEGQNTGELFF; cdr3_nt: TGTGCCAGCAAAGAGGGCCAGAACACCGGGGAGCTGTTTTTT; d_call: -; clone_size: -; v_call: TRBV2; j_call: TRBJ2-2
cdr3_aa: CASSLDRLPGYTF; cdr3_nt: TGTGCCAGCAGTCTGGACAGGCTCCCTGGCTACACCTTC; d_call: TRBD1; clone_size: -; v_call: TRBV5-6; j_call: TRBJ1-2
cdr3_aa: CASSAPGQGVNTEAFF; cdr3_nt: TGTGCCAGCAGTGCCCCGGGACAGGGGGTGAACACTGAAGCTTTCTTT; d_call: TRBD1; clone_size: -; v_call: TRBV28; j_call: TRBJ1-1